Here is one TCR beta chain with its context. The sample originates from a study of shared clonotypes between healthy human individuals. Sequenced by immunoSEQ multiplex PCR; TCRdb stores in-frame clones only, minus some. The table lists nearly 1,000,000 clones, 76% of them singletons. Germline CDR1 is SGHTA and CDR2 is FQGNSA. CDR3 size: 15 residues. V gave up 0 bases and J gave up 9 bases, with 15 bases separating them. The sequence derives from a man in his late teens or twenties in good health. Sequenced material: memory CD4+ T cells sorted from blood. Subset noted: CD45RA-negative fraction. The chain is built from TRBV7-2 and TRBJ2-1, with a possible D match to TRBD2 (5 bases). The CDR3 DNA is TGTGCCAGCAGCTTAGCGGGGTCGTTAGGGAGTGAGCAGTTCTTC. As protein: CASSLAGSLGSEQFF.